Below, 28 T cell receptor beta chains from the same sample are listed, as sequenced in a study of blood T cell repertoires in COVID-19. Only in-frame clones appear in the TCRdb table, and some are missing; sequencing was by immunoSEQ multiplex PCR. The table has 200,000 to 300,000 clones, approximately 88% seen once. Sequencing was carried out using PBMCs or T cells enriched from blood (not recorded which). These receptor sequences come from a woman aged 40-49 years with acute COVID-19.

This sequence joins TRBV7-9 and TRBJ1-1; a possible D gene is TRBD1 (6 bases). Per germline, CDR1 SEHNR and CDR2 FQNEAQ (reference sequence). V shed 6 bases and J shed 2 bases, with 13 bases lying between them. CDR3 length: 14 residues. CDR3 coding DNA: TGTGCCAGCAGTCAACAGGGTTTCAACACTGAAGCTTTCTTT. It codes for CASSQQGFNTEAFF.

The chain combines TRBV2 with TRBJ1-1; 7 bases are shared with TRBD1. From germline, CDR1 is SNHLY and CDR2 FYNNEI. V was pared by 3 bases and J by 1 base, with 2 bases of the junction left unmatched. The CDR3 loop spans 14 amino acids. CDR3: CASSDGTANTEAFF. The CDR3 coding sequence is TGTGCCAGCAGTGATGGGACAGCGAACACTGAAGCTTTCTTT. Full variable domain (remainder filled in from reference TRBV2 and TRBJ1-1): EPEVTQTPSHQVTQMGQEVILRCVPISNHLYFYWYRQILGQKVEFLVSFYNNEISEKSEIFDDQFSVERPDGSNFTLKIRSTKLEDSAMYFCASSDGTANTEAFFGQGTRLTVV.

The chain uses TRBV2 and TRBJ1-4, with 7 bases fitting TRBD1. The CDR3 has 14 amino acids. From germline, CDR1 is SNHLY and CDR2 FYNNEI. The J segment lost 8 bases and the V segment lost 3 bases, leaving 6 bases of the junction unmatched. Here the CDR3 DNA reads TGTGCCAGCAGTGAGGCAGGGGGAGGAGAAAAACTGTTTTTT. The encoded protein is CASSEAGGGEKLFF.

This chain uses TRBV5-1 with TRBJ2-3; maybe TRBD1 (5 bases). From germline, CDR1 is SGHRS and CDR2 YFSETQ. The CDR3 runs to 15 residues. Deletions cut 0 bases from V and 5 bases from J, with 13 bases between. CDR3 DNA sequence: TGCGCCAGCAGCTTGGCGTCGGTCCAGGGAGATACGCAGTATTTT. This codes for CASSLASVQGDTQYF.

This chain joins TRBV6-5 and TRBJ2-1; the D gene is possibly TRBD1 (6 bases). The CDR3 consists of 12 residues. The germline V and J ends were trimmed by 6 bases and 4 bases, with 7 bases remaining between them. Germline loops: CDR1 MNHEY, CDR2 SVGAGI. The CDR3 is CASSQGYNEQFF. CDR3 sequence (DNA): TGTGCCAGCAGCCAGGGGTACAATGAGCAGTTCTTC.

The chain uses TRBV10-1 and TRBJ2-2; D remains ambiguous. This CDR3 has 11 amino acids. Germline V CDR1 and CDR2: WNHNN, SYGVQD (reference sequence). Trimming stripped 4 bases from V and 7 bases from J, with 4 bases between. The chain's CDR3 is CASSAGGELFF. CDR3 coding DNA: TGCGCCAGCAGTGCCGGCGGGGAGCTGTTTTTT.

This chain connects TRBV14 to TRBJ2-3; 7 nucleotides agree with TRBD2. The length of the CDR3 is 14 residues. Germline V CDR1 and CDR2: SGHDN, FVKESK. V shed 0 bases and J 14 bases; nucleotides not matched to a gene: 11. The CDR3 DNA follows: TGTGCCAGCAGCCAAGATCGGGCCAGCGGGACTTCGTATTTT. Residues: CASSQDRASGTSYF. Based on the CDR3 plus reference TRBV14 and TRBJ2-3, the full variable domain is EAGVTQFPSHSVIEKGQTVTLRCDPISGHDNLYWYRRVMGKEIKFLLHFVKESKQDESGMPNNRFLAERTGGTYSTLKVQPAELEDSGVYFCASSQDRASGTSYFGPGTRLTVL.

V is TRBV12-3 or TRBV12-4 and J is TRBJ2-7; 8 nucleotides match TRBD1. This CDR3 has 12 residues. Trimming at V came to 5 bases and at J to 13 bases, leaving 10 bases not matched to a gene. The CDR3 nucleotides are TGTGCCAGCAGTCGACAGGGGTATTTTCCCTACTTC. Translating it yields CASSRQGYFPYF.

As regards this clone: Other DNA sequences within the sample encode an identical CDR3. The chain couples TRBV7-9 to TRBJ1-4; 7 nucleotides align to TRBD1. The CDR3 totals 12 residues. J gave up 8 bases and V 5 bases, and 2 bases lay outside the gene matches. CDR1 SEHNR and CDR2 FQNEAQ come from the germline V gene (reference sequence). CDR3 in amino acids: CASSRDSEKLFF. Here the CDR3 DNA reads TGTGCCAGCAGCCGGGACAGCGAAAAACTGTTTTTT.

V is TRBV18 and J is TRBJ2-5, with 13 bases that match TRBD2. Germline CDR1 reads KGHSH; CDR2 reads LQKENI. V lost 3 bases and J lost 1; bases outside the gene matches: 2. This CDR3 comprises 16 residues. CDR3: CASSPRTSGGQETQYF. CDR3 DNA sequence: TGTGCCAGCTCACCTCGGACTAGCGGGGGCCAAGAGACCCAGTACTTC. Looking up the rest from reference TRBV18 and TRBJ2-5 gives the full variable domain: NAGVMQNPRHLVRRRGQEARLRCSPMKGHSHVYWYRQLPEEGLKFMVYLQKENIIDESGMPKERFSAEFPKEGPSILRIQQVVRGDSAAYFCASSPRTSGGQETQYFGPGTRLLVL.

This chain connects TRBV4-2 to TRBJ1-5; 8 bases agree with TRBD1. The germline CDR1 and CDR2 sequences are LGHNA and YNFKEQ. CDR3 length: 16 residues. Trimming removed 0 bases from V and 6 bases from J; junction bases left unmatched: 7. The CDR3 reads CASSQDEQGGVQPQHF. The CDR3 DNA reads as TGTGCCAGCAGCCAAGATGAACAGGGGGGGGTTCAGCCCCAGCATTTT.

This clone was observed a few times. The J gene is TRBJ1-6, the V gene TRBV12-3 or TRBV12-4; D uncertain. The CDR3 covers 11 residues. V gave up 4 bases and J gave up 12 bases, with 7 bases separating them. Here the CDR3 DNA reads TGTGCCAGCAGTTCCCGAGGACCCCTCCACTTT. Amino acid sequence: CASSSRGPLHF.

The CDR3 nucleotides are TGCAGCGTTGAAGATCAAGGAGATGCTGAAGCTTTCTTT. Translated: CSVEDQGDAEAFF. This rearrangement joins TRBV29-1 to TRBJ1-1; no firm D call. V lost 0 bases and J 6 bases, leaving 11 bases between the germline ends. Germline V CDR1 and CDR2: SQVTM, ANQGSEA. The CDR3 runs to 13 residues.

The count of this clone is one. This chain connects TRBV5-1 to TRBJ1-1; no definite D call. CDR1 is SGHRS and CDR2 is YFSETQ in the germline V gene. V shed 0 bases and J shed 1 base, with 10 bases lying between them. This CDR3 has 15 amino acids. The CDR3 loop reads CASSLVVRQNTEAFF. CDR3 coding DNA: TGCGCCAGCAGCTTGGTTGTCAGGCAGAACACTGAAGCTTTCTTT.

The V gene is TRBV7-3, the J gene TRBJ1-6; D is unresolved. The V gene's germline CDR1 is SGHTA and CDR2 FQGTGA. This CDR3 has 17 residues. The germline V and J ends were trimmed by 3 bases and 5 bases, with 17 bases remaining between them. The CDR3 loop reads CASSFAPPGGNNSPLHF. The CDR3 DNA reads as TGTGCCAGCAGCTTCGCTCCTCCGGGAGGAAATAATTCACCCCTCCACTTT.

The rearrangement links TRBV7-9 to TRBJ1-1, with 7 bases lining up with TRBD1. The CDR3 is 14 residues long. With V trimmed by 6 bases and J by 7 bases, 11 bases remained unmatched. Germline CDR1 and CDR2: SEHNR and FQNEAQ (reference sequence). CDR3 DNA sequence: TGTGCCAGCAGACCCACAGGGGTAGGTTTTGAAGCTTTCTTT. Its translation: CASRPTGVGFEAFF.

The chain employs TRBV9 and TRBJ2-5; 8 bases are shared with TRBD2. CDR1 SGDLS and CDR2 YYNGEE come from the germline V gene. With 5 bases clipped from V and 5 bases from J, the junction kept 5 bases outside the gene matches. The CDR3 loop spans 13 amino acids. The CDR3 coding sequence is TGTGCCAGCAGTCTTAGCGGGAAGGAGACCCAGTACTTC. Residues: CASSLSGKETQYF.

In its sample, this clone was seen once. The chain employs TRBV12-3 or TRBV12-4 and TRBJ2-1; no clear D gene. The V end lost 3 bases, the J end lost 15 bases, and 15 bases lay between the germline ends. The CDR3 contains 12 residues. The CDR3 loop is CASSFETAVLFF. The CDR3 DNA is TGTGCCAGCAGTTTTGAAACAGCTGTTTTGTTCTTC.

The CDR3, as DNA: TGTGCCAGCAGTGTGGGACTTGGGGGAGGTGAGCAGTTCTTC. Translation gives CASSVGLGGGEQFF. The chain employs TRBV28 and TRBJ2-1; perhaps TRBD2 as D (6 bases). CDR3 length: 14 residues. CDR1 and CDR2 from the germline V gene are MDHEN and SYDVKM. The ends were cut back, 5 bases at V and 9 bases at J, with 17 bases in the middle.

In this sample, this clone turned up a few times. This chain links TRBV7-2 with TRBJ1-2; 9 bases agree with TRBD1. There are 14 residues in the CDR3. With V trimmed by 5 bases and J by 5 bases, 6 bases remained unmatched. Germline assignment: CDR1 SGHTA and CDR2 FQGNSA. The CDR3 DNA follows: TGTGCCAGCAGCCCAGGACAGGGGATGTATGGCTACACCTTC. It translates to CASSPGQGMYGYTF. Complete variable domain (other parts from reference TRBV7-2 and TRBJ1-2): GAGVSQSPSNKVTEKGKDVELRCDPISGHTALYWYRQSLGQGLEFLIYFQGNSAPDKSGLPSDRFSAERTGGSVSTLTIQRTQQEDSAVYLCASSPGQGMYGYTFGSGTRLTVV.

The chain is built from TRBV19 and TRBJ1-2; no clear D. The V and J ends lost 7 bases and 2 bases respectively, with 14 bases between them. The CDR3 spans 14 residues. The germline CDR1 and CDR2 sequences are LNHDA and SQIVND (reference sequence). CDR3 sequence reads: CASNVSGLNYGYTF. As DNA, the CDR3 is TGTGCCAGTAACGTTTCCGGACTGAACTATGGCTACACCTTC.

The J gene is TRBJ2-1, the V gene TRBV5-1; 7 bases are shared with TRBD1. Looked up from germline, CDR1 is SGHRS and CDR2 is YFSETQ. This CDR3 comprises 16 residues. V was clipped by 0 bases and J by 2 bases; unmatched bases: 5. The CDR3 here is CASSLEVGTAYNEQFF. The CDR3 nucleotides read TGCGCCAGCAGCTTGGAGGTTGGGACAGCCTACAATGAGCAGTTCTTC.

The rearrangement joins TRBV25-1 to TRBJ1-2; weak D call: TRBD1 (5 bases). The CDR3 has 13 residues. CDR1 is MGHDK, CDR2 SYGVNS, per germline. Trimming cost V 7 bases and J 1 base, with 10 bases left between them. CDR3 sequence: CASTATDNYGYTF. CDR3 in DNA: TGTGCCAGCACCGCGACAGATAACTATGGCTACACCTTC.

The chain has TRBV3-1 (or the pseudogene TRBV3-2) and TRBJ2-7; 9 nucleotides agree with TRBD1. The V gene's germline CDR1 is LGHDT and CDR2 YNNKEL (reference sequence). The CDR3 runs 17 residues. Trimming at V came to 0 bases and at J to 3 bases, leaving 9 bases not matched to a gene. The CDR3 bases are TGTGCCAGCAGCCAAGATAGAACAGGGGGCTTCTACTACGAGCAGTACTTC. This codes for CASSQDRTGGFYYEQYF.

The chain joins TRBV7-8 to TRBJ2-5; D not resolved. V dropped 1 base and J dropped 9 bases, with 12 bases sitting between them. CDR3 length: 13 residues. CDR1 and CDR2 from the germline V gene are SGHVS and FQNEAQ. CDR3 DNA: TGTGCCAGCAGCTTAGGCCTTACCGCGGCCCAGTACTTC. This gives the protein CASSLGLTAAQYF. Supplemented by reference TRBV7-8 and TRBJ2-5, the full variable domain reads GAGVSQSPRYKVAKRGQDVALRCDPISGHVSLFWYQQALGQGPEFLTYFQNEAQLDKSGLPSDRFFAERPEGSVSTLKIQRTQQEDSAVYLCASSLGLTAAQYFGPGTRLLVL.

The genes are TRBV6-7 and TRBJ1-5; D not resolved. TRBV6-7 is assigned to the ORF class and has an uncertain function. The CDR3 covers 16 residues. Trimming shortened V by 2 bases and J by 0 bases, and 11 bases separated the two germline ends. The CDR3 DNA follows: TGTGCCAGCAGTTACCCCCCCCACTCTAGCAATCAGCCCCAGCATTTT. Residues: CASSYPPHSSNQPQHF.

CDR3 bases: TGTGCCTGGAGTAGAAAGGGACTAGCGGGAGGTCACGAGCAGTACTTC. It yields the protein CAWSRKGLAGGHEQYF. The chain has TRBV30 and TRBJ2-7; 15 nucleotides agree with TRBD2. V shed 2 bases, J shed 5 bases, and the junction held 7 bases outside the gene matches. The CDR3 length is 16 residues. Germline V gene sequence: CDR1 GTSNPN, CDR2 SVGIG (reference sequence).

V and J are TRBV6-1 and TRBJ1-2, with 10 nucleotides matching TRBD1. The CDR3 sequence is 16 residues long. Looked up from germline, CDR1 is MNHNS and CDR2 is SASEGT. With V trimmed by 2 bases and J by 4 bases, 7 bases remained unmatched. The CDR3 DNA is TGTGCCAGCAGTGAACCTGGGACAGGGGTGGTCTATGGCTACACCTTC. Protein sequence: CASSEPGTGVVYGYTF.